These T cell receptor beta chains were read from a single sample in a study of glioma-infiltrating T cells. TCRdb ran MiXCR on the multiplex PCR reads and lists one entry per CDR3 protein. Of approximately 93,000 distinct CDR3 sequences in the sample, around 40% were seen once. Sequenced sample: glioma tissue, nonneoplastic brain tissue, or PBMCs (not recorded which). The receptor source for this set is a human donor with low-grade glioma or glioblastoma, undergoing nonglioma brain surgery, or in good health (not recorded which). CDR3s include the opening cysteine and the closing phenylalanine or tryptophan. The D gene is left open where the match is weak. The listing skips clone size in some rows; elsewhere it reads once, few, many or a size class.

TRBD2	16	TRBV20-1	TRBJ2-3	many	TGCAGTGCACCGAGGACTAGCGGGGCGAGCACAGATACGCAGTATTTT	CSAPRTSGASTDTQYF
NA	14	TRBV20-1	TRBJ1-5	many	TGCAGTGCTAGAGTCCCGGGTGGTGGGCAGCCCCAGCATTTT	CSARVPGGGQPQHF
TRBD1	15	TRBV6-2/TRBV6-3	TRBJ1-1	many	TGTGCCAGCAGTTATGGCAGGGGGCGATACACTGAAGCTTTCTTT	CASSYGRGRYTEAFF
NA	15	TRBV5-4	TRBJ2-7	many	TGTGCCAGCAGCTCTGGGCAGGGGATTTTCTACGAGCAGTACTTC	CASSSGQGIFYEQYF
TRBD2	14	TRBV20-1	TRBJ2-1	many	TGCAGTGCTCCCGGCAGCGGGGGATACAATGAGCAGTTCTTC	CSAPGSGGYNEQFF
TRBD2	17	TRBV24-1	TRBJ2-5	NA	TGTGCCACCAGTGACTCGATCCCGGGACTAGCAGCAAAGACCCAGTACTTC	CATSDSIPGLAAKTQYF
NA	14	TRBV18	TRBJ1-2	many	TGTGCCAGCTCACCACCCGTCGGCATGATTGGCTACACCTTC	CASSPPVGMIGYTF
NA	15	TRBV6-2/TRBV6-3	TRBJ2-7	NA	TGTACCAGCAGGAACGGACAGTGGCCCTCCTACGAGCAGTACTTC	CTSRNGQWPSYEQYF
TRBD1	15	TRBV20-1	TRBJ2-3	many	TGCAGTGCCGATACCGCGACAGGGGAACATGATACGCAGTATTTT	CSADTATGEHDTQYF
NA	14	TRBV7-6	TRBJ2-3	many	TGTGCCAGCAGCCTACCGGGTATGGCAGATACGCAGTATTTT	CASSLPGMADTQYF
NA	15	TRBV7-2	TRBJ1-1	many	TGTGCCAGCGCCAGGGCAGGGAACATGAACACTGAAGCTTTCTTT	CASARAGNMNTEAFF
NA	13	TRBV6-1	TRBJ2-7	many	TGTGCCAGCAGGCGGGACATCAGCTACGAGCAGTACTTC	CASRRDISYEQYF
TRBD1	14	TRBV29-1	TRBJ1-5	many	TGCAGCGCATCAGGGACAGACCACAATCAGCCCCAGCATTTT	CSASGTDHNQPQHF
NA	17	TRBV6-2/TRBV6-3	TRBJ2-1	many	TGTGCCAGCAGTTACGGGGGGAGCGCCCCATCCTACAATGAGCAGTTCTTC	CASSYGGSAPSYNEQFF
TRBD2	14	TRBV10-3	TRBJ2-7	many	TGTGCCATCAGTGGAAGCGGGAGAGGAGTCGAGCAGTACTTC	CAISGSGRGVEQYF